Detailed here is one TCR beta chain. No antigen is known for it. Trimming took off 8 bases at V and 2 bases at J, with 13 bases between the two ends. There are 13 residues in the CDR3. The germline CDR1 and CDR2 sequences are SNHLY and FYNNEI. This sample was included in a study of blood T cells in healthy people across ages. The study's findings and limits: Both naive CD4+ cell counts and diversity were greater in long-lived donors than in aged donors.

A second roughly 6 to 12 cycle PCR used barcoded and J-beta primers. Every cDNA was tagged by a template-switch adaptor with 12 random nucleotides. TCRdb passed the 5' RACE reads through MiXCR, listing each CDR3 protein once. The data hold 700,000 to 950,000 distinct CDR3 sequences, with over 45% observed a single time. The study drew donors from healthy Caucasian individuals in Russia aged 6 to 90. The sequencing sample was made of blood. The TCR originated in a man aged 25 to 40 in good health. The rearrangement joins TRBV2 to TRBJ2-7, with a weak D call TRBD1 (7 bases). Here the CDR3 reads CASEAGGPYEQYF. The CDR3 DNA reads TGTGCCAGCGAAGCAGGGGGGCCCTACGAGCAGTACTTC. The full variable domain, rest sourced from reference TRBV2 and TRBJ2-7, is EPEVTQTPSHQVTQMGQEVILRCVPISNHLYFYWYRQILGQKVEFLVSFYNNEISEKSEIFDDQFSVERPDGSNFTLKIRSTKLEDSAMYFCASEAGGPYEQYFGPGTRLTVT.